This TCR beta chain was documented in a study of blood T cell repertoires in COVID-19. Clones were read by immunoSEQ multiplex PCR, and TCRdb kept only the in-frame ones, dropping some. The data hold roughly 68,000 clones, with roughly nine tenths observed a single time. V was pared by 5 bases and J by 6 bases, with 9 bases of the junction left unmatched. This CDR3 comprises 15 residues. CDR1 and CDR2 (germline): SGHKS, YYEKEE (reference sequence). This clonotype was obtained from a woman between 50 and 59 years old with active COVID-19. The chain carries TRBV5-5 and TRBJ1-4, with TRBD1 matching 8 bases. The sequencing input was peripheral blood. CDR3 coding DNA: TGTGCCAGCAGGCGACAGGGGACGGTGGATGAAAAACTGTTTTTT. It codes for CASRRQGTVDEKLFF.